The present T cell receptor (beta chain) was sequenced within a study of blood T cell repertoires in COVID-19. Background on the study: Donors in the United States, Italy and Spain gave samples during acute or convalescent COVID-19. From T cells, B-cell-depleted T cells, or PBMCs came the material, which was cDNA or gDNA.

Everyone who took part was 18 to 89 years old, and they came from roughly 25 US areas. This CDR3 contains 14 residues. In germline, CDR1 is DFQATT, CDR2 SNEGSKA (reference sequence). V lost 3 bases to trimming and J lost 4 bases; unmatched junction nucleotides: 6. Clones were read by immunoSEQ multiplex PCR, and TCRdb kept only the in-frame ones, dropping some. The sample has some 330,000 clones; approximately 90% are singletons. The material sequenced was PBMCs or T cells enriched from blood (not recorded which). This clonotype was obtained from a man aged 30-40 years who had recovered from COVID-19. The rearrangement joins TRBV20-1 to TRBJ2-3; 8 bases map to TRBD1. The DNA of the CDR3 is TGCAGTGCTAGTGACAGGGGTCGCGCAGATACGCAGTATTTT. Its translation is CSASDRGRADTQYF.